The present TCR beta chain was sequenced within a study of cytomegalovirus exposure and HLA in healthy donors. Study-level findings and limits: Cytomegalovirus status was reportedly diagnosed by the classifier with high sensitivity and specificity.

Trimming stripped 1 base from V and 0 bases from J, with 12 bases between. CDR1 SSHAT and CDR2 FNYEAQ come from the germline V gene (reference sequence). The CDR3 sequence is 17 residues long. Assay: immunoSEQ multiplex PCR; the TCRdb copy retains only in-frame clones and omits some. The table records 110,000 or so clones, 86% of them present only once. Turning to this clone: The antigen remains undetermined.

Specimen: PBMCs. This chain links TRBV7-7 with TRBJ2-2, with D possibly TRBD2 on 6 matching bases. This TCR derives from a woman in her late teens or twenties in good health and CMV-seropositive. The CDR3 reads CASSLGAGYTNTGELFF. The CDR3 coding sequence is TGTGCCAGCAGCTTAGGAGCGGGCTACACGAACACCGGGGAGCTGTTTTTT. Using reference TRBV7-7 and TRBJ2-2 for the parts outside the CDR3, the full variable domain is GAGVSQSPRYKVTKRGQDVTLRCDPISSHATLYWYQQALGQGPEFLTYFNYEAQPDKSGLPSDRFSAERPEGSISTLTIQRTEQRDSAMYRCASSLGAGYTNTGELFFGEGSRLTVL.